The 8 T cell receptor beta chains reported below all come from one sample, sequenced in a study of siplizumab effects on memory and regulatory T cells. The method was immunoSEQ multiplex PCR; TCRdb's version includes in-frame clones alone and lacks a portion of them. The top ten hold over 0.15% of the sample, which has 100,000 or so clones, approximately 92% seen once. Source material: non-Treg CD4+ T cells sorted from blood. All receptors come from a human donor in good health.

The count of this clone is one. The chain uses TRBV5-1 and TRBJ2-7; 8 bases align to TRBD1. The CDR3 covers 13 residues. Per germline, CDR1 SGHRS and CDR2 YFSETQ. With 5 bases clipped from V and 5 bases from J, the junction kept 6 bases outside the gene matches. As DNA, the CDR3 is TGCGCCAGCAGGCCGACAGGGGACAACGAGCAGTACTTC. The encoded protein is CASRPTGDNEQYF.

About this clone: The same CDR3 also results from other DNA sequences found in this sample. The chain is built from TRBV7-9 and TRBJ1-1; D is unclear. This CDR3 spans 14 amino acids. Looked up from germline, CDR1 is SEHNR and CDR2 is FQNEAQ (reference sequence). V shed 2 bases and J shed 1 base, with 8 bases lying between them. In DNA, the CDR3 is TGTGCCAGCAGCTTAAACCAAGAGAACACTGAAGCTTTCTTT. Translation: CASSLNQENTEAFF.

The chain carries TRBV2 and TRBJ2-7, with 10 nucleotides matching TRBD2. The trim removed 5 bases at V and 5 bases at J, leaving 9 bases unmatched. In germline, CDR1 is SNHLY, CDR2 FYNNEI. This CDR3 has 15 amino acids. The CDR3 DNA follows: TGTGCCAGCAGTTCCACGGGACTAGCGAGCCACGAGCAGTACTTC. This translates into CASSSTGLASHEQYF.

The chain joins TRBV7-7 to TRBJ2-7; no reliable D call. The germline gives CDR1 SSHAT, CDR2 FNYEAQ (reference sequence). Trimming left V 2 bases short and J 5 bases short, with 10 bases between. This CDR3 is built from 13 residues. This CDR3 is CASSLTGRNEQYF. DNA of the CDR3: TGTGCCAGCAGCTTAACCGGGCGCAACGAGCAGTACTTC.

The CDR3 bases are TGTGCCAGCAGTGCCCCAGGGGTGCTGGCTTTCTTT. Translating gives CASSAPGVLAFF. This sequence joins TRBV6-5 and TRBJ1-1, with a possible D match to TRBD1 (6 bases). V lost 5 bases and J lost 11, with 15 bases in between. Looked up from germline, CDR1 is MNHEY and CDR2 is SVGAGI. This CDR3 region has 12 residues.

The chain links TRBV30 to TRBJ2-7; weak D call: TRBD1 (6 bases). CDR3 length: 13 amino acids. Germline lookup yields CDR1 GTSNPN and CDR2 SVGIG (reference sequence). Trimming pared 2 bases from V and 4 bases from J, leaving 12 bases between. The CDR3 DNA reads TGTGCCTGGAGTCGGCCAGGGGAGTACGAGCAGTACTTC. Its protein is CAWSRPGEYEQYF. Full variable domain (outside the CDR3, taken from reference TRBV30 and TRBJ2-7): SQTIHQWPATLVQPVGSPLSLECTVEGTSNPNLYWYRQAAGRGLQLLFYSVGIGQISSEVPQNLSASRPQDRQFILSSKKLLLSDSGFYLCAWSRPGEYEQYFGPGTRLTVT.

V gene TRBV6-4 combines with J gene TRBJ1-1; TRBD1 matches at 8 bases. Germline CDR1 and CDR2: MRHNA and SNTAGT. The CDR3 has 13 residues. Unmatched junction bases numbered 4, after V lost 6 bases and J lost 4 bases. The CDR3 DNA sequence: TGTGCCAGCAGAGCAGGGGGCGGCACTGAAGCTTTCTTT. It specifies CASRAGGGTEAFF.

The chain joins TRBV28 to TRBJ1-1; the match to TRBD1 covers 7 bases. This CDR3 has 13 residues. Germline CDR1 and CDR2: MDHEN and SYDVKM. Germline trimming cut 7 bases from V and 0 bases from J; bases unmatched to any gene: 2. CDR3 residues: CASKRGLNTEAFF. The DNA for the CDR3 is TGTGCCAGCAAGAGGGGGCTGAACACTGAAGCTTTCTTT.